This T cell receptor beta chain derives from a study of early T cells in non-severe SARS-CoV-2 infection. Study overall: Investigators sequenced bulk RNA drawn from unsorted whole blood, and chains remained unpaired.

The CDR3 runs 14 residues. Germline CDR1 and CDR2: LGHDT and YNNKEL (reference sequence). Trimming removed 0 bases from V and 7 bases from J, with 10 bases in between. Individual cDNA molecules received unique molecular identifiers during library preparation. TCRdb ran MiXCR on the 5' RACE reads and lists one entry per CDR3 protein. In the table there are over 30,000 distinct CDR3 sequences, approximately 5% of which are singletons. Findings and limits, study-wide: Private and CD4 specificities were missed by VDJdb matching, skewed to anti-spike CD8.

This clonotype was found many times. Its antigen is still unknown. The origin of this receptor is an adult who was a healthcare worker with PCR-confirmed SARS-CoV-2 infection or an uninfected control (not recorded which). The J gene is TRBJ2-1, the V gene TRBV3-1; D remains ambiguous. The sample consisted of whole blood. CDR3: CASSQDVPGNEQFF. The CDR3 DNA is TGTGCCAGCAGCCAAGATGTACCCGGGAATGAGCAGTTCTTC.